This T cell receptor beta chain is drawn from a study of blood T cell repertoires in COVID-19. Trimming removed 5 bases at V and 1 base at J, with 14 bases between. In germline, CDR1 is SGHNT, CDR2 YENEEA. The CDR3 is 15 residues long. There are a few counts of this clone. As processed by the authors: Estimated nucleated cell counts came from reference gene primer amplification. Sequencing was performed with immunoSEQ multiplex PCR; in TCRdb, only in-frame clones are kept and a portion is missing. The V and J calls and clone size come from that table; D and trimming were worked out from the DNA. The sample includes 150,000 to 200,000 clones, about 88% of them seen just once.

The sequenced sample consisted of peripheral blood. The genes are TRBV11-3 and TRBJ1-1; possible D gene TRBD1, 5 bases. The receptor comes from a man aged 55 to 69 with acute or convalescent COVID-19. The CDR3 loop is CASSPRGPGNTEAFF. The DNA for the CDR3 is TGTGCCAGCAGCCCAAGGGGTCCGGGGAACACTGAAGCTTTCTTT. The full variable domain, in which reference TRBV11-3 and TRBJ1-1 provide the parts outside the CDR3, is EAGVVQSPRYKIIEKKQPVAFWCNPISGHNTLYWYLQNLGQGPELLIRYENEEAVDDSQLPKDRFSAERLKGVDSTLKIQPAELGDSAVYLCASSPRGPGNTEAFFGQGTRLTVV.